The next 21 T cell receptor beta chains were all read from a single sample in a study of cytomegalovirus exposure and HLA in healthy donors. Primers: 60 Vbeta forward and 13 Jbeta reverse. Profiled with immunoSEQ multiplex PCR; TCRdb holds only in-frame clones, not every one. This sample yields around 98,000 clones, of which 60% to 80% are seen a single time; 1.2% belongs to the top ten. The sample taken for sequencing was PBMCs. Source of these receptors: a female donor in good health and CMV-seronegative.

The rearrangement uses TRBV5-6 and TRBJ2-7, with D possibly TRBD2 on 6 matching bases. Trimming pared 2 bases from V and 2 bases from J, leaving 11 bases between. This CDR3 spans 14 amino acids. Germline-derived CDR1 and CDR2 are SGHDT and YYEEEE. CDR3 nucleotide sequence: TGTGCCAGCAGCTTAGTCGGGGGACCCTACGAGCAGTACTTC. Translated: CASSLVGGPYEQYF. The full variable domain, in which reference TRBV5-6 and TRBJ2-7 provide the parts outside the CDR3, is DAGVTQSPTHLIKTRGQQVTLRCSPKSGHDTVSWYQQALGQGPQFIFQYYEEEERQRGNFPDRFSGHQFPNYSSELNVNALLLGDSALYLCASSLVGGPYEQYFGPGTRLTVT.

The V gene is TRBV7-6, the J gene TRBJ2-5; D may be TRBD2 (7 bases). The CDR3 is made up of 18 amino acids. With 2 bases removed from V and 5 bases from J, the gap between germline ends came to 24 bases. Germline V gene data show CDR1 as SGHVS and CDR2 as FNYEAQ. This CDR3 is CASSLNTPKGGAEETQYF. In DNA form, the CDR3 reads TGTGCCAGCAGCTTAAACACCCCAAAGGGGGGGGCGGAGGAGACCCAGTACTTC. Drawing the rest from reference TRBV7-6 and TRBJ2-5, the complete variable domain is GAGVSQSPRYKVTKRGQDVALRCDPISGHVSLYWYRQALGQGPEFLTYFNYEAQQDKSGLPNDRFSAERPEGSISTLTIQRTEQRDSAMYRCASSLNTPKGGAEETQYFGPGTRLLVL.

In its sample, this clone was seen a few times. V usage is TRBV25-1 and J usage is TRBJ2-7; D perhaps matches TRBD2 (6 bases). V lost 5 bases and J lost 2, with 16 bases in between. In germline, CDR1 is MGHDK, CDR2 SYGVNS. CDR3 length: 15 amino acids. In DNA form, the CDR3 reads TGTGCCAGCAGTAAGGGGTTAGCGGTGCCCTACGAGCAGTACTTC. It specifies CASSKGLAVPYEQYF.

V is TRBV10-2 and J is TRBJ1-6; D uncertain. The ends were cut back, 3 bases at V and 0 bases at J, with 6 bases in the middle. Germline V CDR1 and CDR2: WSHSY, SAAADI. The CDR3 contains 15 residues. The CDR3, as DNA: TGCGCCAGCAGTGACGAGAGCTCCTATAATTCACCCCTCCACTTT. Protein sequence: CASSDESSYNSPLHF.

This chain links TRBV11-2 with TRBJ2-5; the D gene is possibly TRBD2 (7 bases). The CDR3 covers 15 residues. Germline V gives CDR1 SGHAT, CDR2 FQNNGV. The germline V and J ends were trimmed by 5 bases and 4 bases, with 17 bases remaining between them. CDR3 nucleotides: TGTGCCAGCAGCGGGGTAGGGGGGGCGACAGAGACCCAGTACTTC. This translates into CASSGVGGATETQYF.

J is TRBJ2-1 and V is TRBV18, with D perhaps TRBD1 (6 bases). The CDR3 has 12 residues. CDR1 is KGHSH and CDR2 is LQKENI in the germline V gene. V was clipped by 5 bases and J by 10 bases, with 12 bases between them. The CDR3 region is CASSGQRGEQFF. In nucleotides, the CDR3 is TGTGCCAGCTCAGGGCAGAGGGGGGAGCAGTTCTTC.

The V and J genes are TRBV7-2 and TRBJ1-1; D unresolved. CDR1 and CDR2 (germline): SGHTA, FQGNSA. The CDR3 spans 12 residues. V dropped 6 bases and J dropped 0 bases, with 5 bases sitting between them. CDR3 DNA: TGTGCCAGCAGTATATTGAACACTGAAGCTTTCTTT. Encoded protein: CASSILNTEAFF.

A few counts support this clone. The CDR3 loop reads CASASGQASYNEQFF. In DNA form, the CDR3 reads TGTGCCAGCGCATCGGGACAGGCGTCCTACAATGAGCAGTTCTTC. The rearrangement uses TRBV9 and TRBJ2-1, with TRBD1 matching over 8 bases. In germline, CDR1 is SGDLS, CDR2 YYNGEE. Trimming cost V 7 bases and J 1 base; bases outside gene matches: 7. The CDR3 runs to 15 residues.

A single count supports this clone. V usage is TRBV6-5 and J usage is TRBJ2-1; TRBD2 matches at 14 bases. CDR1 is MNHEY and CDR2 is SVGAGI in the germline V gene. The CDR3 has 15 amino acids. The junction had 0 bases not matched to a gene; V was cut back by 0 bases and J by 8 bases. The chain's CDR3 is CASSYSTSGRDEQFF. In DNA form, the CDR3 reads TGTGCCAGCAGTTACTCGACTAGCGGGAGGGATGAGCAGTTCTTC.

The gene calls are TRBV19 and TRBJ2-1, with a tentative D call TRBD2 (6 bases). V lost 5 bases and J lost 4, with 15 bases in between. Germline assignment: CDR1 LNHDA and CDR2 SQIVND (reference sequence). This CDR3 is built from 15 residues. The CDR3 nucleotides are TGTGCCAGTAGTTGGGGACCCGGAGGGTACAATGAGCAGTTCTTC. Its translation: CASSWGPGGYNEQFF.

The V gene is TRBV11-3, the J gene TRBJ1-6; D unresolved. Between the trimmed V and J ends, which lost 5 bases and 7 bases, there was a span of 12 bases. The germline CDR1 and CDR2 sequences are SGHNT and YENEEA. The CDR3 is 14 amino acids. CDR3 DNA sequence: TGTGCCAGCAGCGGCAGGATCTCGAATTCACCCCTCCACTTT. Translating gives CASSGRISNSPLHF.

The sample holds one count of this clone. An end of the junction differs from the germline gene, which may be a read error. CDR3 protein: CSTGEYAGNTIYF. The CDR3 DNA follows: TGCTCGACAGGGGAATACGCTGGAAACACCATATATTTT. J is TRBJ1-3 and V is TRBV5-4; 8 bases line up with TRBD1. This CDR3 spans 13 amino acids. Germline-derived CDR1 and CDR2 are SGHNT and YYREEE (reference sequence).

The chain's CDR3 is CASATGKVLHEQYF. Written as DNA, the CDR3 is TGTGCCTCCGCGACAGGGAAGGTACTCCACGAGCAGTACTTC. The chain links TRBV30 to TRBJ2-7; 7 nucleotides agree with TRBD1. The V gene end was trimmed by 7 bases and the J gene end by 5 bases; junction bases not matched to a gene: 14. The germline V gene has CDR1 GTSNPN and CDR2 SVGIG (reference sequence). CDR3 length equals 14 residues.

This clone was observed a handful of times. The chain couples TRBV5-4 to TRBJ2-5; 8 bases are a match to TRBD2. Trimming took 2 bases from V and 4 from J; bases not matched to a gene: 4. The CDR3 covers 14 residues. CDR1 is SGHNT, CDR2 YYREEE, per germline (reference sequence). The CDR3 bases are TGTGCCAGCAGCTTAGGACTAGCAGGAGAGACCCAGTACTTC. Protein product: CASSLGLAGETQYF. The variable domain in full, completed from reference TRBV5-4 and TRBJ2-5, reads ETGVTQSPTHLIKTRGQQVTLRCSSQSGHNTVSWYQQALGQGPQFIFQYYREEENGRGNFPPRFSGLQFPNYSSELNVNALELDDSALYLCASSLGLAGETQYFGPGTRLLVL.

In this sample, this clone turned up once. The chain employs TRBV29-1 and TRBJ2-7; 11 positions agree with TRBD1. Germline assignment: CDR1 SQVTM and CDR2 ANQGSEA. CDR3 length: 16 residues. J was trimmed by 2 bases and V by 4 bases; bases with no gene match: 10. CDR3 coding DNA: TGCAGCGTTGTCGGACAGGGGGCACCAGCAACCTACGAGCAGTACTTC. Encoded protein: CSVVGQGAPATYEQYF.

The chain is built from TRBV9 and TRBJ2-3, with 7 bases matching TRBD1. V was pared by 3 bases and J by 1 base, with 5 bases of the junction left unmatched. The CDR3 spans 15 residues. CDR1 SGDLS and CDR2 YYNGEE come from the germline V gene. CDR3 DNA sequence: TGTGCCAGCAGCGGCCCCGGGACAGGCACAGATACGCAGTATTTT. It codes for CASSGPGTGTDTQYF.

The J gene is TRBJ2-7, the V gene TRBV7-8; 14 bases agree with TRBD2. Germline V gene lookup returns CDR1 SGHVS and CDR2 FQNEAQ. V lost 5 bases and J lost 4; bases outside the gene matches: 4. The CDR3 is made up of 15 amino acids. Here the CDR3 reads CASSRGLAGAYEQYF. The CDR3 nucleotides read TGTGCCAGCAGCCGGGGACTAGCGGGAGCGTACGAGCAGTACTTC.

This clone was counted between two and nine times. V and J are TRBV7-6 and TRBJ1-3; 7 bases agree with TRBD1. Germline-derived CDR1 and CDR2 are SGHVS and FNYEAQ. The CDR3 loop spans 15 amino acids. The trim removed 0 bases at V and 3 bases at J, leaving 2 bases unmatched. CDR3 in amino acids: CASSLADRVGNTIYF. The CDR3, as DNA: TGTGCCAGCAGCTTAGCCGACAGGGTTGGAAACACCATATATTTT.

This chain links TRBV14 with TRBJ2-5; D might be TRBD1 (6 bases). The CDR3 sequence is 12 residues long. Trimming left V 5 bases short and J 5 bases short, with 9 bases between. Germline V gives CDR1 SGHDN, CDR2 FVKESK. DNA of the CDR3: TGTGCCAGCAGCACAGGGTCCGAGACCCAGTACTTC. Protein: CASSTGSETQYF.

The gene calls are TRBV4-3 and TRBJ1-2; TRBD1 matches at 7 bases. J gave up 4 bases and V 2 bases, and 7 bases lay outside the gene matches. Germline-derived CDR1 and CDR2 are LGHNA and YSLEER. The CDR3 consists of 15 residues. The DNA of the CDR3 is TGCGCCAGCAGCCAATTTGCCAGGGGGGCCTATGGCTACACCTTC. It encodes CASSQFARGAYGYTF.

The CDR3 loop reads CSSTGMNYGYTF. CDR3 bases: TGCAGCTCGACAGGGATGAACTATGGCTACACCTTC. This chain connects TRBV29-1 to TRBJ1-2; TRBD1 matches 7 bases. The V gene end was trimmed by 8 bases and the J gene end by 2 bases; junction bases not matched to a gene: 5. CDR1 SQVTM and CDR2 ANQGSEA come from the germline V gene. CDR3 length equals 12 residues.